The source of this T cell receptor beta chain is a study of vaccination effects on CD4 cells after COVID-19. In its sample, this clone was seen a few times. The antigen remains undetermined. Clones were read by immunoSEQ multiplex PCR, and TCRdb kept only the in-frame ones, dropping some. Altogether some 15,000 clones are present, approximately 70% being singletons, with the ten largest covering approximately 9.2%. With 3 bases removed from V and 5 bases from J, the gap between germline ends came to 11 bases. This CDR3 is built from 15 residues. The germline CDR1 and CDR2 sequences are SGHDN and FVKESK. ViraFEST expansion of antigen-specific CD4+ T cells with viral peptide pools preceded sequencing. Following an approximately 11-day culture, CD4+ T cells were purified. Subjects were given two BNT162b2 or mRNA-1273 vaccine doses. Half the medium was swapped for IL-2 medium on days 3 and 7.

V usage is TRBV14 and J usage is TRBJ1-6; no firm D call. The sequence was collected from a human donor who received a COVID-19 vaccine. Here the sequenced sample was CD4+ T cells from PBMCs cultured with SARS-CoV-2 spike peptides, taken after COVID-19 vaccination. The CDR3 bases are TGTGCCAGCAGCCATCGACCGACCGATAATTCACCCCTCCACTTT. It is translated as CASSHRPTDNSPLHF.